This passage covers 13 T cell receptor beta chains from one sample sequenced in a study of cytomegalovirus exposure and HLA in healthy donors. The PCR was carried out with 60 Vbeta primers and 13 Jbeta primers. Profiled with immunoSEQ multiplex PCR; TCRdb holds only in-frame clones, not every one. In the table there are more than 80,000 clones, under 80% of which are singletons. Sequences were obtained from PBMCs. These receptors came from a man between 18 and 29 years old in good health and CMV-seropositive.

In DNA, the CDR3 is TGTGCCAGCAGCTTGGGTCTAGCGGGAGGAAGGGAGACCCAGTACTTC. Encoded protein: CASSLGLAGGRETQYF. The chain has TRBV5-6 and TRBJ2-5, with 11 bases matching TRBD2. The J segment lost 5 bases and the V segment lost 0 bases, leaving 6 bases of the junction unmatched. The CDR3 totals 16 residues. From germline, CDR1 is SGHDT and CDR2 YYEEEE. The whole variable domain, remainder taken from reference TRBV5-6 and TRBJ2-5, is DAGVTQSPTHLIKTRGQQVTLRCSPKSGHDTVSWYQQALGQGPQFIFQYYEEEERQRGNFPDRFSGHQFPNYSSELNVNALLLGDSALYLCASSLGLAGGRETQYFGPGTRLLVL.

This clone was seen a few times. V and J are TRBV7-8 and TRBJ2-3, with unresolved D. The germline V gene encodes CDR1 SGHVS and CDR2 FQNEAQ. The CDR3 covers 14 residues. V lost 0 bases, J lost 4 bases, and 8 bases lay in between. Here the CDR3 DNA reads TGTGCCAGCAGCTTAGCGGTGAGCGCAGATACGCAGTATTTT. Translation gives CASSLAVSADTQYF.

This chain uses TRBV29-1 with TRBJ2-6, with 10 bases fitting TRBD2. The V and J ends lost 3 bases and 1 base, in that order; junction bases with no gene match: 3. The CDR3 spans 16 residues. Germline CDR1 is SQVTM and CDR2 is ANQGSEA. Here the CDR3 reads CSVETSGLSGANVLTF. The CDR3 nucleotides read TGCAGCGTTGAGACTAGCGGGTTGTCTGGGGCCAACGTCCTGACTTTC.

This clone was recorded a few times. V usage is TRBV5-1 and J usage is TRBJ2-1; TRBD2 matches 10 bases. From germline, CDR1 is SGHRS and CDR2 YFSETQ. The V gene end was trimmed by 2 bases and the J gene end by 7 bases; junction bases not matched to a gene: 9. This CDR3 has 16 amino acids. The CDR3 DNA reads as TGCGCCAGCAGCTTAGGTGCTAGCGGGAGTGCAAATGAGCAGTTCTTC. Encoded protein: CASSLGASGSANEQFF.

The rearrangement links TRBV12-5 to TRBJ2-3, with TRBD2 matching over 7 bases. The germline V gene encodes CDR1 LGHNT and CDR2 FRNRAP. J lost 4 bases, V lost 0 bases, and 10 bases had no gene match. The CDR3 is 17 residues long. This chain's CDR3 is CASGLVDEAGEADTQYF. The CDR3 DNA follows: TGTGCTAGTGGTTTGGTGGATGAGGCGGGAGAGGCAGATACGCAGTATTTT.

This clone occurred a few times. The chain carries TRBV2 and TRBJ1-1; D may be TRBD1 (5 bases). Germline CDR1 and CDR2: SNHLY and FYNNEI. Trimming removed 6 bases from V and 1 base from J, with 18 bases in between. The CDR3 sequence is 16 residues long. The CDR3 region is CASSPQTGGGNTEAFF. The CDR3 DNA reads TGTGCCAGCAGCCCACAAACGGGCGGGGGGAACACTGAAGCTTTCTTT.

V and J are TRBV11-3 and TRBJ2-5; D perhaps matches TRBD2 (5 bases). This CDR3 region has 14 residues. Germline values: CDR1 SGHNT, CDR2 YENEEA. Trimming pared 1 base from V and 7 bases from J, leaving 13 bases between. The CDR3 DNA follows: TGTGCCAGCAGCTTAGTGGGCCGAGAGGGGACCCAGTACTTC. The encoded protein is CASSLVGREGTQYF.

This rearrangement joins TRBV5-1 to TRBJ2-5; the match to TRBD1 covers 8 bases. CDR3 length: 13 amino acids. The junction had 4 bases not matched to a gene; V was cut back by 4 bases and J by 5 bases. CDR1 is SGHRS and CDR2 is YFSETQ in the germline V gene. The CDR3 nucleotides read TGCGCCAGCAGCCAACAGGGGGGCGAGACCCAGTACTTC. Protein: CASSQQGGETQYF.

This chain uses TRBV20-1 with TRBJ2-7; D is unclear. This CDR3 spans 11 amino acids. V lost 5 bases and J 3 bases, leaving 8 bases between the germline ends. In germline, CDR1 is DFQATT, CDR2 SNEGSKA (reference sequence). The DNA of the CDR3 is TGCAGTGCTTTTTCCAACTACGAGCAGTACTTC. Protein sequence: CSAFSNYEQYF.

V is TRBV6-5 and J is TRBJ2-3, with 10 bases identical to TRBD2. Germline CDR1 is MNHEY and CDR2 is SVGAGI. The CDR3 contains 15 residues. After removal of 5 bases from V and 6 bases from J, the junction contained 8 bases not matched to a gene. The CDR3 here is CASSRTSGTEDTQYF. CDR3 nucleotides: TGTGCCAGCAGTCGTACTAGCGGGACTGAGGATACGCAGTATTTT.

This sequence joins TRBV29-1 and TRBJ2-5; TRBD1 is a possible D gene (6 bases). The CDR3 spans 13 residues. Trimming removed 8 bases from V and 5 bases from J, with 18 bases in between. CDR1 is SQVTM and CDR2 is ANQGSEA in the germline V gene. CDR3 sequence reads: CSTYREPGETQYF. The CDR3 bases are TGCAGCACTTACAGGGAACCGGGGGAGACCCAGTACTTC.

The rearrangement uses TRBV10-3 and TRBJ2-1; 7 bases fit TRBD2. Looked up from germline, CDR1 is ENHRY and CDR2 is SYGVKD. The CDR3 extends over 14 amino acids. Trimming cost V 3 bases and J 7 bases; bases outside gene matches: 6. Here the CDR3 reads CAISDPGTKNEQFF. The CDR3 DNA reads as TGTGCCATCAGTGATCCCGGGACTAAAAATGAGCAGTTCTTC.

This chain links TRBV5-1 with TRBJ1-1, with unresolved D. Germline V gives CDR1 SGHRS, CDR2 YFSETQ. Trimming stripped 2 bases from V and 7 bases from J, with 9 bases between. The CDR3 length is 12 residues. CDR3 nucleotide sequence: TGCGCCAGCAGCTTTAACGACAATGAAGCTTTCTTT. Encoded protein: CASSFNDNEAFF.